Listed below are T cell receptor beta chains from one sample, sequenced in a study of blood T cell repertoires in COVID-19. The assay was immunoSEQ multiplex PCR, and TCRdb's table has in-frame clones only and misses some. Of about 120,000 clones detected, around two thirds appear once; the ten largest clones hold 2% to 2.5%. Material: peripheral blood. These receptors all come from a woman between 65 and 79 years old with acute or convalescent COVID-19. The CDR3 runs from the conserved cysteine through the conserved F or W. A D gene is named only where the DNA matches it firmly. A clone size is listed for some rows: how often the clone was seen (once, few, many), or a class if it is expanded.

>TRBJ2-1|NA|NA|TRBV25-1|14
CASSDGAGYNEQFF
TGTGCCAGCAGTGACGGCGCGGGATACAATGAGCAGTTCTTC
>TRBJ2-3|NA|NA|TRBV20-1|11
CSAENSWTQYF
TGCAGTGCAGAGAACAGTTGGACGCAGTATTTT
>TRBJ1-2|TRBD1|NA|TRBV27|12
CASRDRVGGYTF
TGTGCCAGCAGGGACAGGGTGGGTGGCTACACCTTC
>TRBJ2-7|TRBD1|medium-sized|TRBV7-9|13
CASSSGQSYEQYF
TGTGCCAGCAGCTCGGGACAGAGCTACGAGCAGTACTTC
>TRBJ1-4|TRBD1|NA|TRBV7-2|16
CASSLGQGAGYEKLFF
TGTGCCAGCAGCTTAGGTCAGGGGGCAGGGTACGAAAAACTGTTTTTT
>TRBJ1-1|NA|NA|TRBV7-8|13
CASSYNQWSEAFF
TGTGCCAGCAGTTATAATCAGTGGAGTGAAGCTTTCTTT
>TRBJ1-5|NA|once|TRBV19|15
CASSIGEYPNQPQHF
TGTGCCAGTAGTATAGGAGAGTACCCTAATCAGCCCCAGCATTTT
>TRBJ1-2|TRBD1|many|TRBV3-1/TRBV3-2|15
CASSQPNRGQEGYTF
TGTGCCAGCAGCCAACCCAACAGGGGGCAAGAAGGCTACACCTTC
>TRBJ2-3|NA|few|TRBV6-5|15
CASSYDREGTDTQYF
TGTGCCAGCAGTTACGACAGGGAGGGCACAGATACGCAGTATTTT
>TRBJ2-7|NA|NA|TRBV12-3/TRBV12-4|12
CASSRVGYEQYF
TGTGCCAGCAGTCGGGTCGGATACGAGCAGTACTTC
>TRBJ2-7|TRBD2|few|TRBV7-2|15
CASSWTSGSSYEQYF
TGTGCCAGCAGCTGGACTAGCGGGAGCTCCTACGAGCAGTACTTC
>TRBJ2-5|TRBD2|NA|TRBV2|11
CASHAGGTQYF
TGTGCCAGCCATGCGGGGGGGACCCAGTACTTC
>TRBJ2-3|NA|once|TRBV7-2|13
CASSLWASDTQYF
TGTGCCAGCAGCTTATGGGCGAGTGATACGCAGTATTTT
>TRBJ2-4|NA|NA|TRBV2|15
CASSLAVSRGNIQYF
TGTGCCAGCAGTCTAGCGGTCTCCAGGGGAAACATTCAGTACTTC
>TRBJ2-7|TRBD2|NA|TRBV15|19
CATSRGGLRVAGDRGEQYF
TGTGCCACCAGCAGAGGAGGGTTACGGGTAGCGGGAGACCGGGGCGAGCAGTACTTC
>TRBJ2-5|TRBD1|NA|TRBV5-4|14
CASSPDRATETQYF
TGTGCCAGCAGCCCGGACAGGGCAACGGAGACCCAGTACTTC
>TRBJ1-1|TRBD1|once|TRBV13|18
CASSLGKSGGAPNTEAFF
TGTGCCAGCAGCTTAGGGAAATCAGGGGGCGCGCCGAACACTGAAGCTTTCTTT
>TRBJ2-7|NA|NA|TRBV12-5|16
CASGLVTGTSSYEQYF
TGTGCTAGTGGTTTGGTTACCGGGACATCCTCCTACGAGCAGTACTTC
>TRBJ1-1|NA|NA|TRBV29-1|12
CSFREGNTEAFF
TGCAGCTTCCGGGAGGGGAACACTGAAGCTTTCTTT
>TRBJ1-5|NA|NA|TRBV28|18
CASSLGRGSLYSNQPQHF
TGTGCCAGCAGTTTAGGGAGGGGTTCCTTATATAGCAATCAGCCCCAGCATTTT
>TRBJ1-2|NA|few|TRBV28|12
CASSLANYGYTF
TGTGCCAGCAGTTTGGCAAACTATGGCTACACCTTC
>TRBJ2-3|NA|NA|TRBV10-3|14
CAISGNPSTDTQYF
TGTGCCATCAGCGGGAACCCTAGCACAGATACGCAGTATTTT
>TRBJ2-1|NA|NA|TRBV28|12
CASTTVRGEQFF
TGTGCCAGCACTACCGTAAGGGGGGAGCAGTTCTTC
>TRBJ1-1|NA|NA|TRBV19|15
CASSIGVIMNTEAFF
TGTGCCAGTAGTATCGGGGTGATTATGAACACTGAAGCTTTCTTT
>TRBJ2-1|NA|once|TRBV9|14
CASSVSGRFGEQFF
TGTGCCAGCAGTGTCTCGGGTCGATTCGGTGAGCAGTTCTTC
>TRBJ1-4|TRBD1|NA|TRBV18|14
CASSLQGVREKLFF
TGTGCCAGCTCCCTACAGGGGGTACGTGAAAAACTGTTTTTT
>TRBJ2-5|NA|once|TRBV6-4|15
CASSERPGARETQYF
TGTGCCAGCAGTGAAAGGCCGGGAGCGAGGGAGACCCAGTACTTC
>TRBJ2-7|NA|NA|TRBV7-2|14
CASSRGATPYEQYF
TGTGCCAGCAGCCGGGGGGCCACCCCCTACGAGCAGTACTTC
>TRBJ2-3|TRBD2|NA|TRBV10-3|16
CAISELAGAVTDTQYF
TGTGCCATCAGTGAACTAGCGGGGGCCGTAACAGATACGCAGTATTTT
>TRBJ2-1|NA|NA|TRBV29-1|14
CSVTGQRSYNEQFF
TGCAGCGTTACAGGACAGAGGTCCTACAATGAGCAGTTCTTC
>TRBJ1-6|TRBD1|NA|TRBV5-6|15
CASSWVGDRGSPLHF
TGTGCCAGCAGCTGGGTGGGGGACAGAGGCTCACCCCTCCACTTT